This entry concerns a single T cell receptor beta chain. This specimen comes from a study of CDR3 diversity in severe acne. CDR3 length: 16 amino acids. Germline V gives CDR1 LNHDA, CDR2 SQIVND (reference sequence). V was clipped by 1 base and J by 8 bases; unmatched bases: 7. Using its own MiXCR run on the PCR reads, TCRdb lists one record per CDR3 protein. The sample lists over 85,000 distinct CDR3 sequences; roughly 51% were seen once. The chain uses TRBV19 and TRBJ2-1, with 11 bases identical to TRBD2. The sequencing sample was made of blood. The clonotype comes from a male donor with acne. The CDR3 reads CASSIVASGRLYEQFF. The DNA for the CDR3 is TGTGCCAGTAGTATAGTGGCTAGCGGGAGGTTATATGAGCAGTTCTTC.